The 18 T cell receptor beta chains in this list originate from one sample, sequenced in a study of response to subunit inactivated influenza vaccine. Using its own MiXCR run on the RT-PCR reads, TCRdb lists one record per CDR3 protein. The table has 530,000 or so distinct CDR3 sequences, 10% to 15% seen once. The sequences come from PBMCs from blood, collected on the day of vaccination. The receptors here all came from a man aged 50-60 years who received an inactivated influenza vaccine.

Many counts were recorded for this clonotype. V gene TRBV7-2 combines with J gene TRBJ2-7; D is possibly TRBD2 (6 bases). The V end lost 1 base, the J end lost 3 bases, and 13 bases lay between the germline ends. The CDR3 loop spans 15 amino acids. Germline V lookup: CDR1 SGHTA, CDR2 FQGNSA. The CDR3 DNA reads TGTGCCAGCAGCTTAGGGTCCGGGAGCTTCTACGAGCAGTACTTC. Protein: CASSLGSGSFYEQYF.

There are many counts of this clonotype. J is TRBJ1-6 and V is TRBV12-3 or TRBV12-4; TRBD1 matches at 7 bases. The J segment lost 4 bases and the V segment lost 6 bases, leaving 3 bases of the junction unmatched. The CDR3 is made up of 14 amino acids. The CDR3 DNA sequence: TGTGCCAGCAGACCGGGACAGTATAATTCACCCCTCCACTTT. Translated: CASRPGQYNSPLHF.

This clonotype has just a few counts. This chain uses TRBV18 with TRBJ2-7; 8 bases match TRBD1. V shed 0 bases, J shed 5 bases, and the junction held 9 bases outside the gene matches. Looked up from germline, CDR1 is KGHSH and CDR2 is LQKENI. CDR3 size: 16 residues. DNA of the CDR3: TGTGCCAGCTCACCACCGAATCCAGGGGGCGGCGACGAGCAGTACTTC. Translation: CASSPPNPGGGDEQYF.

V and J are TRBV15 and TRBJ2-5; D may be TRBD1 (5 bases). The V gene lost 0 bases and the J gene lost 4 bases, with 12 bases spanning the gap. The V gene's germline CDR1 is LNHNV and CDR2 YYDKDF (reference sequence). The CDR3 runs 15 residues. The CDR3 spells CATSRDRDRRETQYF. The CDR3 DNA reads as TGTGCCACCAGCAGAGACAGGGATCGGCGAGAGACCCAGTACTTC.

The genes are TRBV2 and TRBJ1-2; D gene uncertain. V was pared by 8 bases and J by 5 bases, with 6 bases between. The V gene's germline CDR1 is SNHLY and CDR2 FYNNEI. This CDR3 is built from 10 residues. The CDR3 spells CASGQYGYTF. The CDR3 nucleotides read TGTGCCAGCGGCCAGTATGGCTACACCTTC. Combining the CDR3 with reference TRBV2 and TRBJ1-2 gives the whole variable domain EPEVTQTPSHQVTQMGQEVILRCVPISNHLYFYWYRQILGQKVEFLVSFYNNEISEKSEIFDDQFSVERPDGSNFTLKIRSTKLEDSAMYFCASGQYGYTFGSGTRLTVV.

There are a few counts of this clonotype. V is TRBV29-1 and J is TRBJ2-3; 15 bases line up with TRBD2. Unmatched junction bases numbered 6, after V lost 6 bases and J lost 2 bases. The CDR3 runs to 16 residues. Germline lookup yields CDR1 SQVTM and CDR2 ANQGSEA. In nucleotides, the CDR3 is TGCAGCGTCAGCGGACTAGCGGGGGGGGTCACAGATACGCAGTATTTT. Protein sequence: CSVSGLAGGVTDTQYF.

CDR3: CATRGVEQFF. CDR3 in DNA: TGTGCCACGAGGGGAGTTGAGCAGTTCTTC. The chain is built from TRBV28 and TRBJ2-1; D is possibly TRBD1 or TRBD2 (5 bases each). The CDR3 runs 10 residues. The germline V gene has CDR1 MDHEN and CDR2 SYDVKM. V dropped 10 bases and J dropped 9 bases, with 10 bases sitting between them.

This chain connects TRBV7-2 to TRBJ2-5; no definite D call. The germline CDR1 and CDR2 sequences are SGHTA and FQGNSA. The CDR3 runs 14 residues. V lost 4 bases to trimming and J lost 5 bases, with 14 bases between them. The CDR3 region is CASSSRVPMETQYF. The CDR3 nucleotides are TGTGCCAGCAGCTCCCGGGTACCGATGGAGACCCAGTACTTC.

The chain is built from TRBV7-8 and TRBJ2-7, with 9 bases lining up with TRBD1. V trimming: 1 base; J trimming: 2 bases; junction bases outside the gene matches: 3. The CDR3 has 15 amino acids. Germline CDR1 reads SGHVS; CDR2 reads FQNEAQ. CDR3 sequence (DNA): TGTGCCAGCAGCTTAGGGCACAGGGGGCCCTACGAGCAGTACTTC. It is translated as CASSLGHRGPYEQYF.

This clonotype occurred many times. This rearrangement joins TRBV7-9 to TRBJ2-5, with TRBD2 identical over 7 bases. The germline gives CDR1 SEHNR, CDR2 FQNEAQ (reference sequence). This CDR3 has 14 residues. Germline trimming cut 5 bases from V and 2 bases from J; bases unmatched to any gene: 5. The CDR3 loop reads CASSPGAGQETQYF. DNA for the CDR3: TGTGCCAGCAGCCCCGGAGCGGGGCAAGAGACCCAGTACTTC. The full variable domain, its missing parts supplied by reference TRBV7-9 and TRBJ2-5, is DTGVSQNPRHKITKRGQNVTFRCDPISEHNRLYWYRQTLGQGPEFLTYFQNEAQLEKSRLLSDRFSAERPKGSFSTLEIQRTEQGDSAMYLCASSPGAGQETQYFGPGTRLLVL.

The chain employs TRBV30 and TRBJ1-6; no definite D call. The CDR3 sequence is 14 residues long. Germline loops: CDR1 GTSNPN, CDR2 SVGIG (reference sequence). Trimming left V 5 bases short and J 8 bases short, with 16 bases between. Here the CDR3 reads CAWEGPRGYSPLHF. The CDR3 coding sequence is TGTGCCTGGGAAGGACCTAGAGGTTATTCACCCCTCCACTTT. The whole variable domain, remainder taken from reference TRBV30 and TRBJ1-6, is SQTIHQWPATLVQPVGSPLSLECTVEGTSNPNLYWYRQAAGRGLQLLFYSVGIGQISSEVPQNLSASRPQDRQFILSSKKLLLSDSGFYLCAWEGPRGYSPLHFGNGTRLTVT.

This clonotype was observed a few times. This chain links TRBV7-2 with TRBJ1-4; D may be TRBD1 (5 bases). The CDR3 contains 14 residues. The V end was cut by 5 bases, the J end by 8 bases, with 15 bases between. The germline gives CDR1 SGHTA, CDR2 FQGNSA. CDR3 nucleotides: TGTGCCAGCAGCCAGGGCCCGGGGGACGAAAAACTGTTTTTT. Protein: CASSQGPGDEKLFF. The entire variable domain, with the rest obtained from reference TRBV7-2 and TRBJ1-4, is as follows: GAGVSQSPSNKVTEKGKDVELRCDPISGHTALYWYRQSLGQGLEFLIYFQGNSAPDKSGLPSDRFSAERTGGSVSTLTIQRTQQEDSAVYLCASSQGPGDEKLFFGSGTQLSVL.

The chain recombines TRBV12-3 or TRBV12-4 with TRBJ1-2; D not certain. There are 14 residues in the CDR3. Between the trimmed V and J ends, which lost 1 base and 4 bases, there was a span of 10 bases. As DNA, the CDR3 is TGTGCCAGCAGTTTAGGGTGGGGAGGCTATGGCTACACCTTC. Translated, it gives CASSLGWGGYGYTF.

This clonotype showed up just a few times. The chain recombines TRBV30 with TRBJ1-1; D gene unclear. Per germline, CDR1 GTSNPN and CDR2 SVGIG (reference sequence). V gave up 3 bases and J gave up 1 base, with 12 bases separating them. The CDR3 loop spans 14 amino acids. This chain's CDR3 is CAWRAGPSNTEAFF. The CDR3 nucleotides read TGTGCCTGGAGGGCCGGGCCCTCGAACACTGAAGCTTTCTTT. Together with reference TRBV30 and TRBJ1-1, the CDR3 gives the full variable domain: SQTIHQWPATLVQPVGSPLSLECTVEGTSNPNLYWYRQAAGRGLQLLFYSVGIGQISSEVPQNLSASRPQDRQFILSSKKLLLSDSGFYLCAWRAGPSNTEAFFGQGTRLTVV.

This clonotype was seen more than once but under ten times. CDR3 sequence (DNA): TGTGCCACCAATCAGGGGGCTGGACAGCCCCAGCATTTT. Amino acids: CATNQGAGQPQHF. The chain employs TRBV24-1 and TRBJ1-5, with TRBD1 matching over 8 bases. V dropped 8 bases and J dropped 7; count of bases not matched to a gene: 6. Germline-derived CDR1 and CDR2 are KGHDR and SFDVKD. The CDR3 totals 13 residues.

This CDR3 reads CAISESPGEFQPQHF. The CDR3 DNA reads TGTGCCATCAGTGAGTCTCCGGGGGAGTTTCAGCCCCAGCATTTT. The chain recombines TRBV10-3 with TRBJ1-5, with D tentatively TRBD1 (5 bases). CDR1 ENHRY and CDR2 SYGVKD come from the germline V gene. Trimming pared 0 bases from V and 6 bases from J, leaving 12 bases between. The CDR3 totals 15 residues.

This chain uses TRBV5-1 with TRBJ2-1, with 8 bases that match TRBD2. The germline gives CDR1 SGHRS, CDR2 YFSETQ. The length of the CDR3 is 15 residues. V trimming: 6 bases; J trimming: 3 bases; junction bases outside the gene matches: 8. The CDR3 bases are TGCGCCAGCACTTGGACGGGGGGGAACTACAATGAGCAGTTCTTC. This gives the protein CASTWTGGNYNEQFF. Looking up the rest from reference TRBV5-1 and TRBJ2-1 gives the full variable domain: KAGVTQTPRYLIKTRGQQVTLSCSPISGHRSVSWYQQTPGQGLQFLFEYFSETQRNKGNFPGRFSGRQFSNSRSEMNVSTLELGDSALYLCASTWTGGNYNEQFFGPGTRLTVL.

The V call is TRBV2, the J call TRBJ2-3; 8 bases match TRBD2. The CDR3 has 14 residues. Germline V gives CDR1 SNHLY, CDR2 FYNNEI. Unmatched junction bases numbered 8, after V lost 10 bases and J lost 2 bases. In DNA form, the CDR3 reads TGTGCCACCGGACTAGCCTCGATCACAGATACGCAGTATTTT. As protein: CATGLASITDTQYF.